This T cell receptor beta chain was found in a study of Ad26.COV2.S vaccination and SARS-CoV-2 variants. Study background: The vaccine Ad26.COV2.S was put into the muscle once, or twice with 56 days between.

In the case of this clone: The antigen is unknown.

Notes on the study in general: Higher spike-specific TCR breadth was found in vaccine recipients than in placebo recipients. Similar non-spike TCR breadth was observed in recipients of vaccine and of placebo. TCR breadth and depth estimates may have understated total T cell responses.

CDR1 SNHLY and CDR2 FYNNEI come from the germline V gene. CDR3 length: 14 amino acids. V was clipped by 3 bases and J by 6 bases, with 12 bases between them. The treatment was: about 20 received Ad26.COV2.S at low or high dose, single or two shots; several received placebo; per-sample allocation not given. Sampling happened 63 days after the first vaccine or placebo injection. Clones were read by immunoSEQ multiplex PCR, and TCRdb kept only the in-frame ones, dropping some. Of about 350,000 clones listed, roughly 84% are singletons. This clonotype originated in a person between 18 and 60 years old who received the Ad26.COV2.S COVID-19 vaccine or a placebo. The sample consisted of peripheral blood, taken in a trial of Ad26.COV2.S vaccine versus placebo. The chain has TRBV2 and TRBJ2-1; perhaps TRBD2 as D (6 bases). The CDR3 loop is CASSELARGNEQFF. CDR3 in DNA: TGTGCCAGCAGTGAGCTAGCGCGAGGCAATGAGCAGTTCTTC.